In its sample, the clone carrying this T cell receptor (beta chain) was seen a few times. Its antigen is unknown. Primers: 60 Vbeta forward and 13 Jbeta reverse. Only in-frame clones appear in the TCRdb table, and some are missing; sequencing was by immunoSEQ multiplex PCR. The sample comprises about 160,000 clones, 80% of which are singletons, and roughly 9% rests with the top ten. The sample is drawn from a study of cytomegalovirus exposure and HLA in healthy donors. Study at large: Unique TCR beta sequences numbering around 110 million came from roughly 180 million T cells in an earlier analysis. The Caucasian-associated ancestry cluster contained about four fifths of the approximately 390 genotyped donors. The study, taken as a whole, reports: Later analysis showed TCR association rates varying by HLA locus, highest for DRB1 and lowest for HLA-C.

This CDR3 has 15 amino acids. Germline V gene sequence: CDR1 ENHRY, CDR2 SYGVKD. With 11 bases clipped from V and 6 bases from J, the junction kept 16 bases outside the gene matches. Donors had nominal health at sampling but likely had unrecorded immune exposures. This rearrangement joins TRBV10-3 to TRBJ1-2; 9 nucleotides match TRBD1. Sequenced input: PBMCs. This receptor was taken from a man between 18 and 35 years old in good health and CMV-seropositive. The CDR3 nucleotides are TGTGCCGCGACCGGGACAGGGACAGGGTCGAATGGCTACACCTTC. Protein: CAATGTGTGSNGYTF.